The 27 T cell receptor beta chains in this list originate from one sample, sequenced in a study of Ad26.COV2.S vaccination and SARS-CoV-2 variants. Treatment in this sample: over 15 received Ad26.COV2.S at low or high dose, single or two shots; several received placebo; per-sample allocation not given. All samples were drawn on day 63, counting from the first vaccine or placebo injection. Assay: immunoSEQ multiplex PCR; the TCRdb copy retains only in-frame clones and omits some. Here the sample spans almost 400,000 clones, about 91% being singletons. The input for sequencing was peripheral blood, taken in a trial of Ad26.COV2.S vaccine versus placebo. The origin of the receptors is a person aged 18-60 years who received the Ad26.COV2.S COVID-19 vaccine or a placebo.

The chain joins TRBV10-3 to TRBJ2-5; possibly TRBD2 for D (6 bases). This CDR3 has 13 amino acids. The V gene lost 2 bases and the J gene lost 3 bases, with 7 bases spanning the gap. Germline loops: CDR1 ENHRY, CDR2 SYGVKD. The CDR3 region is CAISEGGKETQYF. As DNA, the CDR3 is TGTGCCATCAGTGAGGGAGGGAAAGAGACCCAGTACTTC.

This clone was seen only once. This specimen includes other DNA sequences encoding the same CDR3. This chain connects TRBV3-1 (or the pseudogene TRBV3-2) to TRBJ2-7, with D possibly matching TRBD2 (7 bases). The CDR3 covers 13 residues. Germline CDR1 reads LGHDT; CDR2 reads YNNKEL (reference sequence). V lost 4 bases and J 3 bases, leaving 10 bases between the germline ends. The CDR3 nucleotides are TGTGCCAGCAGCCCGGGGGGCAGCTACGAGCAGTACTTC. Protein sequence: CASSPGGSYEQYF.

The chain is built from TRBV4-1 and TRBJ1-2, with D possibly matching TRBD1 (5 bases). CDR1 is MGHRA, CDR2 YSYEKL, per germline. Trimming removed 4 bases at V and 4 bases at J, with 16 bases between. The length of the CDR3 is 15 residues. CDR3: CASSLQSQGGYGYTF. Here the CDR3 DNA reads TGCGCCAGCAGCCTACAATCCCAGGGTGGCTATGGCTACACCTTC.

V is TRBV30 and J is TRBJ2-1; TRBD2 matches at 12 bases. This CDR3 region has 15 residues. The ends lost 5 bases at V and 5 bases at J; junction bases unmatched: 7. Per germline, CDR1 GTSNPN and CDR2 SVGIG (reference sequence). This CDR3 is CAWDALAGGDNEQFF. The CDR3 nucleotides read TGTGCCTGGGACGCACTAGCGGGAGGCGACAATGAGCAGTTCTTC.

This clone was seen many times. The sample holds other DNA sequences that translate to the same CDR3. V gene TRBV5-1 combines with J gene TRBJ1-6, with a possible D match to TRBD1 (6 bases). CDR3 length: 14 residues. V shed 4 bases and J shed 7 bases, with 12 bases lying between them. Germline V lookup: CDR1 SGHRS, CDR2 YFSETQ. This chain's CDR3 is CASSPGTTNSPLHF. DNA for the CDR3: TGCGCCAGCAGCCCCGGGACAACAAATTCACCCCTCCACTTT.

The chain combines TRBV6-5 with TRBJ1-5; D uncertain. From germline, CDR1 is MNHEY and CDR2 SVGAGI. Trimming removed 5 bases at V and 4 bases at J, with 12 bases between. This CDR3 spans 14 amino acids. CDR3 sequence (DNA): TGTGCCAGCAGTCCCTCTCGGGGTAATCAGCCCCAGCATTTT. Translation: CASSPSRGNQPQHF.

The chain links TRBV10-3 to TRBJ2-5, with TRBD1 matching 9 bases. The V gene's germline CDR1 is ENHRY and CDR2 SYGVKD. The trim removed 5 bases at V and 5 bases at J, leaving 9 bases unmatched. This CDR3 is built from 15 residues. CDR3 in amino acids: CAISPLTGGQETQYF. DNA for the CDR3: TGTGCCATCAGTCCCTTGACAGGGGGTCAGGAGACCCAGTACTTC.

This clone has more than one count but fewer than ten. The chain employs TRBV11-1 and TRBJ2-7; D uncertain. Trimming removed 3 bases at V and 0 bases at J, with 12 bases between. Per the germline V gene, CDR1 is SGHAT and CDR2 is FQDESV (reference sequence). The CDR3 length is 15 residues. The CDR3 is CASSFADGRSYEQYF. CDR3 coding DNA: TGTGCCAGCAGCTTCGCTGACGGGCGCTCCTACGAGCAGTACTTC. Together with reference TRBV11-1 and TRBJ2-7, the CDR3 gives the full variable domain: EAEVAQSPRYKITEKSQAVAFWCDPISGHATLYWYRQILGQGPELLVQFQDESVVDDSQLPKDRFSAERLKGVDSTLKIQPAELGDSAMYLCASSFADGRSYEQYFGPGTRLTVT.

The chain is built from TRBV7-3 and TRBJ2-2; TRBD2 agrees at 7 bases. CDR3 length: 15 residues. The V and J ends lost 5 bases and 8 bases, in that order; junction bases with no gene match: 11. From germline, CDR1 is SGHTA and CDR2 FQGTGA. CDR3 nucleotide sequence: TGTGCCAGCAGCCCGGGGGGACCTGCGATGGGGGAGCTGTTTTTT. This translates into CASSPGGPAMGELFF.

The chain links TRBV7-6 to TRBJ2-1; D is perhaps TRBD2 (7 bases). Looked up from germline, CDR1 is SGHVS and CDR2 is FNYEAQ. The CDR3 loop spans 16 amino acids. V lost 0 bases and J lost 4, with 13 bases in between. CDR3 in amino acids: CASSLASGGRYNEQFF. DNA of the CDR3: TGTGCCAGCAGCTTAGCTTCGGGGGGCCGTTACAATGAGCAGTTCTTC. Filled out from reference TRBV7-6 and TRBJ2-1, the complete variable domain reads GAGVSQSPRYKVTKRGQDVALRCDPISGHVSLYWYRQALGQGPEFLTYFNYEAQQDKSGLPNDRFSAERPEGSISTLTIQRTEQRDSAMYRCASSLASGGRYNEQFFGPGTRLTVL.

The chain combines TRBV5-1 with TRBJ1-1; 8 bases are shared with TRBD1. This CDR3 comprises 15 residues. V was pared by 4 bases and J by 1 base, with 6 bases of the junction left unmatched. Per the germline V gene, CDR1 is SGHRS and CDR2 is YFSETQ. DNA of the CDR3: TGCGCCAGCAGCATATCCGGGACAGGGAACACTGAAGCTTTCTTT. Protein: CASSISGTGNTEAFF.

This rearrangement joins TRBV6-5 to TRBJ2-7; unclear D gene. Germline V gives CDR1 MNHEY, CDR2 SVGAGI. This CDR3 region has 11 residues. The germline V and J ends were trimmed by 7 bases and 2 bases, with 6 bases remaining between them. CDR3 region: CASISPYEQYF. CDR3 bases: TGTGCCAGCATATCTCCCTACGAGCAGTACTTC.

The chain couples TRBV19 to TRBJ2-1, with 7 bases that match TRBD2. The germline V gene encodes CDR1 LNHDA and CDR2 SQIVND (reference sequence). This CDR3 comprises 14 residues. The V segment lost 6 bases and the J segment 10 bases; nucleotides outside the gene matches: 12. CDR3 in amino acids: CASSPTTSVREQFF. In DNA form, the CDR3 reads TGTGCCAGTAGCCCTACTACTAGCGTCAGGGAGCAGTTCTTC.

This clone was counted once. Other DNA sequences within the sample encode an identical CDR3. The chain has TRBV5-1 and TRBJ2-7; D uncertain. This CDR3 contains 12 residues. Trimming removed 2 bases at V and 3 bases at J, with 6 bases between. Germline-derived CDR1 and CDR2 are SGHRS and YFSETQ. The CDR3 sequence is CASSLPSYEQYF. In nucleotides, the CDR3 is TGCGCCAGCAGCTTACCCAGCTACGAGCAGTACTTC.

The CDR3 DNA is TGTGCCACCAGCAGAGATCTGGCTGGGGCCAACGTCCTGACTTTC. The encoded protein is CATSRDLAGANVLTF. The genes are TRBV15 and TRBJ2-6; D is unclear. The CDR3 runs 15 residues. CDR1 is LNHNV, CDR2 YYDKDF, per germline (reference sequence). V gave up 0 bases and J gave up 2 bases, with 5 bases separating them.

The rearrangement joins TRBV7-9 to TRBJ2-3; TRBD2 aligns across 8 bases. Looked up from germline, CDR1 is SEHNR and CDR2 is FQNEAQ (reference sequence). V shed 7 bases, J shed 2 bases, and the junction held 8 bases outside the gene matches. The CDR3 sequence is 15 residues long. This CDR3 reads CASTSLLAVTDTQYF. The DNA of the CDR3 is TGTGCCAGCACCTCTTTACTAGCGGTCACAGATACGCAGTATTTT.

This clone was found once. The chain carries TRBV27 and TRBJ1-5; possible D gene TRBD1, 6 bases. CDR1 is MNHEY, CDR2 SMNVEV, per germline (reference sequence). This CDR3 has 14 residues. Deletions cut 7 bases from V and 5 bases from J, with 15 bases between. The CDR3 region has the DNA TGTGCCAGCAACCCTGGGGGGGGGCATCAGCCCCAGCATTTT. Protein sequence: CASNPGGGHQPQHF.

This chain joins TRBV21-1 and TRBJ1-5. TRBV21-1 counts as a pseudogene. The CDR3 sequence is 14 residues long. The CDR3 protein is CAILQGPNDQPQHF. In DNA form, the CDR3 reads TGTGCCATCCTTCAAGGACCAAATGATCAGCCCCAGCATTTT.

The chain carries TRBV20-1 and TRBJ2-1; possibly TRBD2 for D (5 bases). With 5 bases removed from V and 6 bases from J, the gap between germline ends came to 8 bases. The CDR3 totals 11 residues. Germline CDR1 and CDR2: DFQATT and SNEGSKA (reference sequence). CDR3 sequence (DNA): TGCAGTGCTGGGCGGGTCAATGAGCAGTTCTTC. This gives the protein CSAGRVNEQFF.

The rearrangement uses TRBV7-6 and TRBJ2-1; the D is unclear. The CDR3 covers 15 residues. Trimming removed 1 base at V and 3 bases at J, with 10 bases between. Germline CDR1 is SGHVS and CDR2 is FNYEAQ. CDR3 amino acids: CASSLVVGFYNEQFF. As DNA, the CDR3 is TGTGCCAGCAGCTTAGTTGTGGGATTCTACAATGAGCAGTTCTTC.

The chain's CDR3 is CASSDRLGNEQFF. The CDR3 bases are TGTGCCAGCAGCGACAGATTAGGGAATGAGCAGTTCTTC. The chain carries TRBV6-5 and TRBJ2-1; D is perhaps TRBD1 (5 bases). The germline gives CDR1 MNHEY, CDR2 SVGAGI. V gave up 6 bases and J gave up 7 bases, with 13 bases separating them. CDR3 length: 13 amino acids.

This sequence joins TRBV29-1 and TRBJ2-2, with 9 bases identical to TRBD1. Germline V gene data show CDR1 as SQVTM and CDR2 as ANQGSEA. The CDR3 extends over 14 amino acids. V shed 7 bases, J shed 6 bases, and the junction held 9 bases outside the gene matches. CDR3 sequence reads: CSARTGVTSGELFF. CDR3 bases: TGCAGCGCAAGGACAGGGGTAACCTCCGGGGAGCTGTTTTTT.

This clone was seen once. The chain joins TRBV5-4 to TRBJ2-5, with TRBD2 identical over 10 bases. In germline, CDR1 is SGHNT, CDR2 YYREEE (reference sequence). V was pared by 0 bases and J by 1 base, with 0 bases of the junction left unmatched. CDR3 length: 15 residues. The CDR3 coding sequence is TGTGCCAGCAGCTTGGCTAGCGGGAGCCAAGAGACCCAGTACTTC. Protein sequence: CASSLASGSQETQYF.

The gene calls are TRBV5-1 and TRBJ1-1, with 7 bases fitting TRBD1. Trimming cost V 5 bases and J 4 bases; bases outside gene matches: 5. The CDR3 extends over 13 amino acids. Germline values: CDR1 SGHRS, CDR2 YFSETQ. DNA for the CDR3: TGCGCCAGCAGAGCAGGGGGGACCACTGAAGCTTTCTTT. Translation gives CASRAGGTTEAFF.

The V call is TRBV5-6, the J call TRBJ2-1, with D perhaps matching TRBD1 or TRBD2 (5 bases each). From germline, CDR1 is SGHDT and CDR2 YYEEEE. The CDR3 consists of 17 residues. Trimming took 1 base from V and 7 from J, leaving 21 bases between them. CDR3 loop: CASSLLVRVREGNEQFF. The CDR3 nucleotides are TGTGCCAGCAGCTTGTTGGTTAGAGTCCGTGAGGGGAATGAGCAGTTCTTC.

V and J are TRBV5-4 and TRBJ2-7, with 7 positions matching TRBD2. Trimming removed 0 bases from V and 3 bases from J; junction bases left unmatched: 6. CDR3 length: 15 residues. Germline V gives CDR1 SGHNT, CDR2 YYREEE (reference sequence). Here the CDR3 DNA reads TGTGCCAGCAGCTTGGGGGCTAGCGGAATCTACGAGCAGTACTTC. This gives the protein CASSLGASGIYEQYF.

V usage is TRBV4-2 and J usage is TRBJ2-5; TRBD1 matches at 7 bases. CDR1 and CDR2 (germline): LGHNA, YNFKEQ. This CDR3 spans 14 amino acids. The V segment lost 3 bases and the J segment 4 bases; nucleotides outside the gene matches: 5. The CDR3 spells CASSQPGGAETQYF. CDR3 bases: TGTGCCAGCAGCCAGCCAGGGGGAGCAGAGACCCAGTACTTC.